Below, 19 T cell receptor beta chains from the same sample are listed, as sequenced in a study of CD8+CD57+ T cells in acquired aplastic anemia. Before being chosen for sequencing, patients had shown CD8+CD57+ cell expansion by flow cytometry. Genomic DNA was employed as the template in profiling TCR beta VDJ and CDR3. Each CDR3 protein is one row after TCRdb ran MiXCR on the reads. This sample carries 150,000 to 200,000 distinct CDR3 sequences, around half of them seen once, and the ten largest clones take around 1%. Sample: sorted CD4+, CD8+, or CD8+CD57+ T cells (not recorded which) from PBMCs. The receptors shown here come from a human donor with aplastic anemia.

Details on this clonotype: This could be a read error, since a much larger clone is one nucleotide away. This rearrangement joins TRBV10-3 to TRBJ1-4, with a weak D call TRBD1 (5 bases). Germline V gene data show CDR1 as ENHRY and CDR2 as SYGVKD. The CDR3 runs 15 residues. This CDR3 reads CASSSTWGGGEELFF. CDR3 in DNA: TGTGCCAGCAGTTCTACATGGGGGGGAGGTGAAGAACTGTTTTTT.

This clonotype was detected many times. Here the CDR3 reads CASSLGEIGEKLFF. The CDR3 DNA is TGTGCCAGCAGCTTAGGGGAAATTGGTGAAAAACTGTTTTTT. The chain uses TRBV7-9 and TRBJ1-4; D unclear. This CDR3 has 14 amino acids. Per the germline V gene, CDR1 is SEHNR and CDR2 is FQNEAQ (reference sequence). V was shortened by 1 base and J by 7 bases, with 10 bases between the two germline ends.

The genes are TRBV5-6 and TRBJ1-1; D is unresolved. The V gene's germline CDR1 is SGHDT and CDR2 YYEEEE. V dropped 0 bases and J dropped 1 base, with 7 bases sitting between them. This CDR3 is built from 14 residues. CDR3 sequence reads: CASSLDPKNTEAFF. The CDR3 bases are TGTGCCAGCAGCTTGGACCCGAAGAACACTGAAGCTTTCTTT.

About this clonotype: A much larger clonotype is one base distant, so this may be a read error. This rearrangement joins TRBV5-5 to TRBJ1-5, with D maybe TRBD1 (6 bases). Germline CDR1 is SGHKS and CDR2 is YYEKEE (reference sequence). This CDR3 has 15 amino acids. V was shortened by 4 bases and J by 5 bases, with 16 bases between the two germline ends. The CDR3 region has the DNA TGTGCCAGCAGCCCTACACAGGGACACTATCAGCCCCAGCATTTT. It codes for CASSPTQGHYQPQHF. Together with reference TRBV5-5 and TRBJ1-5, the CDR3 gives the full variable domain: DAGVTQSPTHLIKTRGQQVTLRCSPISGHKSVSWYQQVLGQGPQFIFQYYEKEERGRGNFPDRFSARQFPNYSSELNVNALLLGDSALYLCASSPTQGHYQPQHFGDGTRLSIL.

Concerning this clonotype: This may stem from a read error, because a much larger clone lies one nucleotide away. This rearrangement joins TRBV4-1 to TRBJ2-7; D is undetermined. Deletions cut 4 bases from V and 5 bases from J, with 9 bases between. The CDR3 consists of 12 residues. Germline V gene sequence: CDR1 MGHRA, CDR2 YSYEKL. CDR3 protein: CASSLPPDEQYF. The DNA for the CDR3 is TGCGCCAGCAGCCTTCCGCCCGACGAGCAGTACTTC.

The gene calls are TRBV20-1 and TRBJ2-7, with D perhaps matching TRBD1 or TRBD2 (5 bases each). The germline V and J ends were trimmed by 3 bases and 5 bases, with 14 bases remaining between them. Per the germline V gene, CDR1 is DFQATT and CDR2 is SNEGSKA (reference sequence). The CDR3 spans 13 residues. This CDR3 reads CSASGANFNEQYF. The CDR3 DNA is TGCAGTGCTAGCGGGGCAAACTTCAACGAGCAGTACTTC.

V gene TRBV10-3 combines with J gene TRBJ2-1, with 14 bases identical to TRBD2. V was pared by 6 bases and J by 6 bases, with 1 base of the junction left unmatched. Per germline, CDR1 ENHRY and CDR2 SYGVKD. This CDR3 region has 14 residues. CDR3 sequence (DNA): TGTGCCATCAGGGGACTAGCGGGGGTCAATGAGCAGTTCTTC. It encodes CAIRGLAGVNEQFF.

The genes are TRBV19 and TRBJ1-3, with D maybe TRBD1 (5 bases). This CDR3 has 14 amino acids. CDR1 and CDR2 (germline): LNHDA, SQIVND (reference sequence). V lost 5 bases, J lost 9 bases, and 17 bases lay in between. CDR3 loop: CASSPWTGRITIYF. Here the CDR3 DNA reads TGTGCCAGTAGTCCATGGACGGGACGGATCACCATATATTTT.

This clonotype was seen many times. This sequence joins TRBV6-1 and TRBJ1-3; D is uncertain. This CDR3 is 13 amino acids long. Trimming took off 3 bases at V and 4 bases at J, with 7 bases between the two ends. Germline CDR1 is MNHNS and CDR2 is SASEGT. The CDR3 DNA is TGTGCCAGCAGTGACCTCAGAGGAAACACCATATATTTT. Translated: CASSDLRGNTIYF.

There are many counts of this clonotype. The chain combines TRBV20-1 with TRBJ1-5; no reliable D call. The germline V and J ends were trimmed by 1 base and 4 bases, with 11 bases remaining between them. This CDR3 has 14 residues. Germline CDR1 and CDR2: DFQATT and SNEGSKA (reference sequence). In DNA, the CDR3 is TGCAGTGCTAGAGTGGGGTGGGCGAATCAGCCCCAGCATTTT. Amino acids: CSARVGWANQPQHF.

Many counts were recorded for this clonotype. The J gene is TRBJ1-2, the V gene TRBV12-3 or TRBV12-4, with 9 bases that match TRBD1. Losses at the gene ends were 3 bases for V and 6 bases for J; bases not matched to a gene: 2. This CDR3 has 13 amino acids. The CDR3 nucleotides read TGTGCCAGCAGTTTTGGACAGGGGAATGGCTACACCTTC. Protein product: CASSFGQGNGYTF.

The sample holds one count of this clonotype. This could be a read error, since a much larger clone is one nucleotide away. The chain is built from TRBV6-5 and TRBJ1-2, with 7 positions matching TRBD1. This CDR3 is 12 amino acids long. V lost 4 bases, J lost 13 bases, and 9 bases stayed unmatched. In germline, CDR1 is MNHEY, CDR2 SVGAGI. CDR3 DNA sequence: TGTGCCAGCAGTTCGACAGGGATAGGGTGCACCTTC. This codes for CASSSTGIGCTF.

This clonotype has ten or more counts. The chain combines TRBV13 with TRBJ1-1, with a weak D call TRBD1 (5 bases). Germline lookup yields CDR1 PRHDT and CDR2 FYEKMQ (reference sequence). The CDR3 is 15 amino acids. V was cut by 4 bases and J by 1 base, with 13 bases left in between. Here the CDR3 DNA reads TGTGCCAGCAGCTCCCGCGGGGGACCGAACACTGAAGCTTTCTTT. Translation: CASSSRGGPNTEAFF.

This clonotype appeared a few times. The chain recombines TRBV12-3 or TRBV12-4 with TRBJ2-1, with TRBD2 identical over 10 bases. This CDR3 contains 15 residues. V lost 3 bases and J lost 3; bases outside the gene matches: 2. The CDR3 spells CASSFSGGNYNEQFF. CDR3 coding DNA: TGTGCCAGCAGTTTTAGCGGGGGGAACTACAATGAGCAGTTCTTC.

The chain recombines TRBV10-3 with TRBJ1-1; maybe TRBD1 (5 bases). The germline V gene has CDR1 ENHRY and CDR2 SYGVKD. V was cut by 2 bases and J by 4 bases, with 17 bases left in between. The CDR3 spans 16 residues. This CDR3 reads CAISEPTVQGVTEAFF. CDR3 nucleotides: TGTGCCATCAGTGAGCCTACGGTCCAGGGAGTCACTGAAGCTTTCTTT.

The chain combines TRBV12-3 or TRBV12-4 with TRBJ2-7; D gene unclear. CDR3 length: 14 residues. V lost 4 bases and J lost 0, with 10 bases in between. CDR3 sequence reads: CASSSPTLSYEQYF. CDR3 bases: TGTGCCAGCAGTTCGCCGACCCTCTCCTACGAGCAGTACTTC.

This clonotype was recorded at least ten times. This CDR3 is CASSVRETYEQYF. The CDR3 nucleotides are TGTGCCAGCAGTGTCCGGGAGACCTACGAGCAGTACTTC. V usage is TRBV6-1 and J usage is TRBJ2-7; tentative D call: TRBD2 (6 bases). Trimming shortened V by 4 bases and J by 2 bases, and 9 bases separated the two germline ends. CDR1 is MNHNS, CDR2 SASEGT, per germline. The CDR3 has 13 residues.

This clonotype was counted ten times or more. The J gene is TRBJ1-6, the V gene TRBV5-1; 7 nucleotides agree with TRBD1. In germline, CDR1 is SGHRS, CDR2 YFSETQ. J gave up 8 bases and V 3 bases, and 8 bases lay outside the gene matches. CDR3 length: 15 residues. CDR3 bases: TGCGCCAGCAGCTACCAGACAGGGCGCGATTCACCCCTCCACTTT. This translates into CASSYQTGRDSPLHF.

In this sample, this clonotype turned up many times. The V and J genes are TRBV7-2 and TRBJ1-5; no firm D call. Trimming left V 1 base short and J 6 bases short, with 10 bases between. CDR1 SGHTA and CDR2 FQGNSA come from the germline V gene. This CDR3 region has 14 residues. CDR3 region: CASSLVAEIQPQHF. CDR3 DNA: TGTGCCAGCAGCTTAGTAGCCGAGATTCAGCCCCAGCATTTT.